This T cell receptor (beta chain) came from a study of T cells in localized non-small cell lung cancer. The study's findings and limits: Longer overall survival was linked to higher blood T cell density. Uninvolved adjacent lung showed peak T cell clonality, exceeding tumor. Adjacent lung had a median approximately 57 of the 100 largest tumor clones. Heterogeneity is still possible, as just one tumor region was sequenced.

In the case of this clone: Its antigen is as yet unknown.

The CDR3 sequence is 14 residues long. V was shortened by 1 base and J by 4 bases, with 8 bases between the two germline ends. The germline V gene has CDR1 SGHTA and CDR2 FQGNSA. The repertoire was sequenced with immunoSEQ multiplex PCR; TCRdb's copy has only in-frame clones and lacks some. The sample holds tens of thousands of clones, about 88% seen once. The sequencing here drew on peripheral blood, taken before any cancer treatment. This chain uses TRBV7-2 with TRBJ1-5; D gene ambiguous. The receptor comes from a female donor at least 60 years old with stage I squamous cell lung carcinoma. The CDR3 region is CASSLERRNQPQHF. The CDR3, as DNA: TGTGCCAGCAGCTTAGAACGCAGAAATCAGCCCCAGCATTTT.